This TCR beta chain was profiled in a study of T cell clonality in common variable immunodeficiency. Findings and caveats of the study: Reportedly, TCR beta sequences from common variable immunodeficiency showed fewer deletions and N-nucleotide insertions.

Germline trimming cut 3 bases from V and 4 bases from J; bases unmatched to any gene: 5. The CDR3 sequence is 14 residues long. Germline V gene lookup returns CDR1 SEHNR and CDR2 FQNEAQ (reference sequence). CVID and control samples used equivalent genomic DNA input. Generated by immunoSEQ multiplex PCR, the TCRdb table keeps only in-frame clones and is missing some. The sample is made up of some 15,000 clones, and the top ten hold 4.9% of it. About this clone itself: No antigen is known for it. Read sequence stops 3 residues before the CDR3 end, and the germline J gene provides the missing end.

The sequencing input was peripheral blood mononuclear cells. The clonotype comes from a human donor with common variable immunodeficiency. The chain links TRBV7-9 to TRBJ1-2; 7 bases match TRBD1. The CDR3 loop is CASSLVQGFYGYTF. Partial CDR3 DNA: TGTGCCAGCAGCTTGGTACAGGGGTTCTATGGC.